The 3 T cell receptor beta chains below all came from one sample that was sequenced in a study of T cells after yellow fever vaccination. TCRdb reprocessed the 5' RACE reads via MiXCR and lists one record per CDR3 protein. The data show around 610,000 distinct CDR3 sequences, less than 15% seen once. The sequenced sample was PBMCs, obtained on the day of the yellow fever booster vaccination. These receptor sequences come from a young man who received the YFV17D yellow fever vaccine.

The rearrangement joins TRBV7-8 to TRBJ2-5; D might be TRBD1 or TRBD2, each matching 6 bases. CDR1 and CDR2 from the germline V gene are SGHVS and FQNEAQ. This CDR3 comprises 14 residues. V lost 3 bases to trimming and J lost 5 bases, with 13 bases between them. CDR3 nucleotide sequence: TGTGCCAGCAGCTTCTGGGGGGCACGGGAGACCCAGTACTTC. It specifies CASSFWGARETQYF.

This clonotype came up a few times. The chain has TRBV5-1 and TRBJ2-4; D possibly uses TRBD1 or TRBD2 (7 bases each). Germline V CDR1 and CDR2: SGHRS, YFSETQ. CDR3 length: 15 residues. Trimming removed 4 bases at V and 9 bases at J, with 20 bases between. CDR3 nucleotides: TGCGCCAGCAGCGCAGGGGGGGACCTATTAGGCATTCAGTACTTC. It is translated as CASSAGGDLLGIQYF.

The chain carries TRBV14 and TRBJ1-1; TRBD1 might be the D (6 bases). Germline V gene lookup returns CDR1 SGHDN and CDR2 FVKESK. The CDR3 contains 15 residues. V was shortened by 6 bases and J by 4 bases, with 18 bases between the two germline ends. CDR3 amino acids: CASSRARGMGTEAFF. CDR3 DNA: TGTGCCAGCAGTAGAGCTAGGGGGATGGGCACTGAAGCTTTCTTT.